One sample yielded the 23 T cell receptor beta chains listed below, sequenced in a study of blood T cell repertoires in COVID-19. The method was immunoSEQ multiplex PCR; TCRdb's version includes in-frame clones alone and lacks a portion of them. The sample includes some 200,000 clones, about 89% seen only once; the top ten take approximately 8%. The source material was PBMCs or T cells enriched from blood (not recorded which). These receptors came from a young woman who had recovered from COVID-19.

The chain couples TRBV28 to TRBJ1-4; weak D call: TRBD1 (5 bases). Germline V gene lookup returns CDR1 MDHEN and CDR2 SYDVKM. CDR3 size: 14 residues. V was pared by 5 bases and J by 10 bases, with 17 bases between. The CDR3: CASSLRGGRGKLFF. In nucleotides, the CDR3 is TGTGCCAGCAGTCTTCGCGGGGGAAGGGGAAAACTGTTTTTT. The variable domain in full, completed from reference TRBV28 and TRBJ1-4, reads DVKVTQSSRYLVKRTGEKVFLECVQDMDHENMFWYRQDPGLGLRLIYFSYDVKMKEKGDIPEGYSVSREKKERFSLILESASTNQTSMYLCASSLRGGRGKLFFGSGTQLSVL.

The sample holds one count of this clone. The chain joins TRBV5-4 to TRBJ2-2, with D maybe TRBD1 (7 bases). This CDR3 contains 16 residues. The V end lost 3 bases, the J end lost 0 bases, and 12 bases lay between the germline ends. Per germline, CDR1 SGHNT and CDR2 YYREEE (reference sequence). This CDR3 reads CASSSSGGPNTGELFF. The CDR3 nucleotides are TGTGCCAGCAGCTCCTCAGGGGGGCCGAACACCGGGGAGCTGTTTTTT.

This clone was counted only a few times. This chain joins TRBV7-2 and TRBJ2-5; 9 bases align to TRBD1. Germline V gene data show CDR1 as SGHTA and CDR2 as FQGNSA. The CDR3 is made up of 15 amino acids. V lost 1 base to trimming and J lost 2 bases; unmatched junction nucleotides: 2. CDR3 sequence: CASSLGGTGQETQYF. The CDR3 DNA follows: TGTGCCAGCAGCTTAGGGGGGACAGGGCAAGAGACCCAGTACTTC.

This chain connects TRBV18 to TRBJ1-2, with a tentative D call TRBD1 (5 bases). The germline gives CDR1 KGHSH, CDR2 LQKENI. Trimming took 4 bases from V and 6 from J, leaving 15 bases between them. CDR3 length: 14 residues. This CDR3 reads CASSRTTGRNGYTF. CDR3 bases: TGTGCCAGCTCACGGACAACTGGGAGGAATGGCTACACCTTC.

The chain combines TRBV5-5 with TRBJ2-2, with D perhaps TRBD1 (5 bases). This CDR3 has 16 residues. V was trimmed by 4 bases and J by 4 bases, leaving 17 bases between them. Looked up from germline, CDR1 is SGHKS and CDR2 is YYEKEE (reference sequence). CDR3 DNA sequence: TGTGCCAGCAGCCTCACCTACGACAGACCCACCGGGGAGCTGTTTTTT. This gives the protein CASSLTYDRPTGELFF.

This sequence joins TRBV27 and TRBJ1-6; TRBD1 might be the D (5 bases). Deletions cut 2 bases from V and 4 bases from J, with 15 bases between. CDR1 MNHEY and CDR2 SMNVEV come from the germline V gene (reference sequence). The CDR3 runs to 17 residues. CDR3 sequence reads: CASSLRPTGDYNSPLHF. Here the CDR3 DNA reads TGTGCCAGCAGTTTAAGGCCAACAGGAGATTATAATTCACCCCTCCACTTT.

J is TRBJ2-3 and V is TRBV7-2; 16 nucleotides align to TRBD2. J gave up 1 base and V 5 bases, and 9 bases lay outside the gene matches. This CDR3 spans 19 amino acids. CDR1 is SGHTA and CDR2 is FQGNSA in the germline V gene. The CDR3 DNA reads as TGTGCCAGCAGCCAATCCGGGACTAGCGGGGGGGCACGCACAGATACGCAGTATTTT. Amino acid sequence: CASSQSGTSGGARTDTQYF.

The chain joins TRBV4-1 to TRBJ1-2; tentative D call: TRBD1 (5 bases). Germline V gene data show CDR1 as MGHRA and CDR2 as YSYEKL. The length of the CDR3 is 15 residues. V gave up 1 base and J gave up 8 bases, with 17 bases separating them. The CDR3 nucleotides read TGCGCCAGCAGCCAAGCGGGAGTGGGGTGGGACGGCTACACCTTC. This codes for CASSQAGVGWDGYTF.

This clone has just one count. The chain carries TRBV7-9 and TRBJ1-4; TRBD1 agrees at 9 bases. Germline V CDR1 and CDR2: SEHNR, FQNEAQ (reference sequence). The V gene end was trimmed by 4 bases and the J gene end by 8 bases; junction bases not matched to a gene: 5. The CDR3 spans 14 residues. The CDR3: CASSSGQGQEKLFF. The CDR3 DNA follows: TGTGCCAGCAGCTCCGGACAGGGGCAGGAAAAACTGTTTTTT. Combining the CDR3 with reference TRBV7-9 and TRBJ1-4 gives the whole variable domain DTGVSQNPRHKITKRGQNVTFRCDPISEHNRLYWYRQTLGQGPEFLTYFQNEAQLEKSRLLSDRFSAERPKGSFSTLEIQRTEQGDSAMYLCASSSGQGQEKLFFGSGTQLSVL.

V and J are TRBV29-1 and TRBJ2-2, with a possible D match to TRBD1 (5 bases). This CDR3 region has 15 residues. The germline V and J ends were trimmed by 7 bases and 3 bases, with 18 bases remaining between them. Germline CDR1 and CDR2: SQVTM and ANQGSEA. For the CDR3, the DNA is TGCAGCGCCGAAGGGGTAGTTCGGGACACCGGGGAGCTGTTTTTT. It codes for CSAEGVVRDTGELFF.

The chain combines TRBV13 with TRBJ2-7; 7 bases are a match to TRBD1. The CDR3 length is 15 residues. Germline CDR1 reads PRHDT; CDR2 reads FYEKMQ (reference sequence). With 1 base clipped from V and 5 bases from J, the junction kept 8 bases outside the gene matches. The CDR3 DNA reads TGTGCCAGCAGCTTAGACCAGGGGGAAAAGGACGAGCAGTACTTC. Encoded protein: CASSLDQGEKDEQYF.

The V gene is TRBV29-1, the J gene TRBJ2-1; no firm D call. Germline CDR1 is SQVTM and CDR2 is ANQGSEA. The CDR3 consists of 13 residues. V was cut by 3 bases and J by 5 bases, with 11 bases left in between. The chain's CDR3 is CSVDGQRNNEQFF. CDR3 coding DNA: TGCAGCGTTGATGGGCAGAGAAACAATGAGCAGTTCTTC.

The CDR3 protein is CASSHLWGGQPQHF. CDR3 sequence (DNA): TGCGCCAGCAGCCATTTGTGGGGGGGCCAGCCCCAGCATTTT. The chain links TRBV4-1 to TRBJ1-5; tentative D call: TRBD1 (6 bases). The CDR3 has 14 residues. Germline CDR1 MGHRA, CDR2 YSYEKL. V lost 3 bases to trimming and J lost 7 bases, with 13 bases between them.

The CDR3 sequence: CANHWGESSPNTGELFF. Here the CDR3 DNA reads TGTGCCAATCATTGGGGGGAGTCTTCCCCGAACACCGGGGAGCTGTTTTTT. V and J are TRBV7-9 and TRBJ2-2; weak D call: TRBD2 (6 bases). The CDR3 is made up of 17 amino acids. In germline, CDR1 is SEHNR, CDR2 FQNEAQ (reference sequence). The V end lost 10 bases, the J end lost 0 bases, and 21 bases lay between the germline ends.

The CDR3: CASTQQGSSTDTQYF. The CDR3, as DNA: TGTGCCAGCACCCAGCAGGGGTCTAGCACAGATACGCAGTATTTT. The chain couples TRBV9 to TRBJ2-3; tentative D call: TRBD1 (6 bases). The CDR3 is made up of 15 amino acids. The germline V gene encodes CDR1 SGDLS and CDR2 YYNGEE. The V end lost 6 bases, the J end lost 0 bases, and 14 bases lay between the germline ends.

This rearrangement joins TRBV5-1 to TRBJ2-2; TRBD2 is a possible D gene (5 bases). The germline V gene encodes CDR1 SGHRS and CDR2 YFSETQ. Trimming cost V 4 bases and J 6 bases, with 19 bases left between them. The CDR3 runs to 16 residues. CDR3 DNA sequence: TGCGCCAGCAGCCACGGATCACTAGAATTAGCCGGGGAGCTGTTTTTT. It codes for CASSHGSLELAGELFF.

Concerning this clone itself: Since a much larger clone is just one base distant, this may be a read error. The J gene is TRBJ2-3, the V gene TRBV11-3; D uncertain. V was pared by 5 bases and J by 6 bases, with 21 bases between. In germline, CDR1 is SGHNT, CDR2 YENEEA. The CDR3 loop spans 16 amino acids. Here the CDR3 reads CASSRGVRKRIDTQYF. In DNA, the CDR3 is TGTGCCAGCAGCCGTGGAGTAAGAAAGCGTATCGATACGCAGTATTTT.

The J gene is TRBJ1-5, the V gene TRBV7-8; D is unresolved. This CDR3 is 15 amino acids long. The germline V and J ends were trimmed by 5 bases and 0 bases, with 11 bases remaining between them. Germline CDR1 reads SGHVS; CDR2 reads FQNEAQ. CDR3 amino acids: CASSLSPYSNQPQHF. The CDR3, as DNA: TGTGCCAGCAGCCTTAGTCCCTATAGCAATCAGCCCCAGCATTTT.

This clone was seen only a few times. This chain links TRBV6-1 with TRBJ2-7, with D tentatively TRBD2 (6 bases). V lost 2 bases and J 1 base, leaving 15 bases between the germline ends. The CDR3 has 16 amino acids. Germline CDR1 reads MNHNS; CDR2 reads SASEGT. As DNA, the CDR3 is TGTGCCAGCAGTGAAAACGCTGGAGGGTCATCCTACGAGCAGTACTTC. Its translation is CASSENAGGSSYEQYF.

The CDR3 sequence is CASSLPTLRGGNYEQYF. The CDR3 DNA sequence: TGTGCCAGCAGCTTGCCTACACTCCGCGGCGGGAACTACGAGCAGTACTTC. This sequence joins TRBV5-4 and TRBJ2-7, with a tentative D call TRBD2 (6 bases). The CDR3 contains 17 residues. The germline V and J ends were trimmed by 1 base and 3 bases, with 20 bases remaining between them. CDR1 and CDR2 from the germline V gene are SGHNT and YYREEE (reference sequence). The full variable domain, completed using reference TRBV5-4 and TRBJ2-7, is ETGVTQSPTHLIKTRGQQVTLRCSSQSGHNTVSWYQQALGQGPQFIFQYYREEENGRGNFPPRFSGLQFPNYSSELNVNALELDDSALYLCASSLPTLRGGNYEQYFGPGTRLTVT.

The V call is TRBV29-1, the J call TRBJ1-2; 12 positions match TRBD1. Germline values: CDR1 SQVTM, CDR2 ANQGSEA. The length of the CDR3 is 14 residues. V gave up 7 bases and J gave up 8 bases; unmatched junction bases: 11. The CDR3 loop reads CSGRTGQGADGYTF. The CDR3 coding sequence is TGCAGCGGACGTACGGGACAGGGGGCTGACGGCTACACCTTC. Full variable domain (outside the CDR3, taken from reference TRBV29-1 and TRBJ1-2): SAVISQKPSRDICQRGTSLTIQCQVDSQVTMMFWYRQQPGQSLTLIATANQGSEATYESGFVIDKFPISRPNLTFSTLTVSNMSPEDSSIYLCSGRTGQGADGYTFGSGTRLTVV.

CDR3 sequence: CASSPDPGQGEYGYTF. CDR3 nucleotides: TGTGCCAGCAGCCCAGATCCGGGACAGGGGGAGTATGGCTACACCTTC. This chain joins TRBV9 and TRBJ1-2; 11 bases are a match to TRBD1. CDR1 SGDLS and CDR2 YYNGEE come from the germline V gene. V was clipped by 4 bases and J by 5 bases; unmatched bases: 10. CDR3 length: 16 amino acids.

V gene TRBV24-1 combines with J gene TRBJ1-5; D not resolved. CDR3 size: 13 residues. Germline V gene data show CDR1 as KGHDR and CDR2 as SFDVKD. Trimming took 6 bases from V and 3 from J, leaving 8 bases between them. The DNA of the CDR3 is TGTGCCACCAGTAATGGCTCCAATCAGCCCCAGCATTTT. This encodes CATSNGSNQPQHF.